One and the same sample provided the 21 T cell receptor beta chains below, sequenced in a study of molecular identifiers for immune sequencing clone quantification. TCRdb passed the PCR reads through MiXCR, listing each CDR3 protein once. The sample lists about 330,000 distinct CDR3 sequences; roughly a quarter were seen once. The source material was naive CD8+ T cells from blood, with Jurkat cell RNA spiked in. The subset denotes: FACS-sorted CD8+CD4-CCR7+CD45RA+ naive T cells. The source of these receptors is a human donor in good health. Some libraries in this study had Jurkat cell RNA spiked in.

A remark on this clonotype: A read error may be the cause here, since a much bigger clone is one base away. V and J are TRBV12-3 or TRBV12-4 and TRBJ1-5; 10 nucleotides agree with TRBD1. This CDR3 has 14 residues. The trim removed 7 bases at V and 10 bases at J, leaving 10 bases unmatched. The CDR3 DNA follows: TGTGCCAGCACCGCGGGACAGGGGCCCGCTCCCCAGCATTTT. It specifies CASTAGQGPAPQHF.

This clonotype was seen ten or more times. The CDR3, as DNA: TGCAGCGTTGAAGAGACTGAAGCTTTCTTT. It is translated as CSVEETEAFF. The gene calls are TRBV29-1 and TRBJ1-1; no clear D gene. Germline V CDR1 and CDR2: SQVTM, ANQGSEA. Trimming shortened V by 0 bases and J by 5 bases, and 1 base separated the two germline ends. The CDR3 runs 10 residues. Variable domain in full (rest from reference TRBV29-1 and TRBJ1-1): SAVISQKPSRDICQRGTSLTIQCQVDSQVTMMFWYRQQPGQSLTLIATANQGSEATYESGFVIDKFPISRPNLTFSTLTVSNMSPEDSSIYLCSVEETEAFFGQGTRLTVV.

Regarding this clonotype: This may be a read error, as it is one base from a much larger clone. This chain links TRBV6-5 with TRBJ1-2; D perhaps matches TRBD1 (5 bases). Trimming removed 6 bases at V and 8 bases at J, with 19 bases between. The CDR3 runs to 14 residues. From germline, CDR1 is MNHEY and CDR2 SVGAGI. Here the CDR3 reads CASSPDRRTDGYTF. CDR3 nucleotide sequence: TGTGCCAGCAGCCCCGACAGACGTACGGACGGCTACACCTTC.

This clonotype has only a few counts. The gene calls are TRBV4-3 and TRBJ2-3; no firm D call. The V end was cut by 0 bases, the J end by 6 bases, with 7 bases between. The CDR3 consists of 13 residues. The germline V gene encodes CDR1 LGHNA and CDR2 YSLEER. As DNA, the CDR3 is TGCGCCAGCAGCCAAGATGTTCTGGATACGCAGTATTTT. Translating gives CASSQDVLDTQYF.

This sequence joins TRBV4-3 and TRBJ2-7; D not resolved. Germline CDR1 is LGHNA and CDR2 is YSLEER. The CDR3 has 13 amino acids. V lost 4 bases and J lost 2, with 9 bases in between. The CDR3 DNA is TGCGCCAGCAGCCTAGATTTGGCCTACGAGCAGTACTTC. Translation: CASSLDLAYEQYF.

The rearrangement uses TRBV7-9 and TRBJ1-4; no clear D gene. V was trimmed by 1 base and J by 0 bases, leaving 9 bases between them. CDR1 SEHNR and CDR2 FQNEAQ come from the germline V gene (reference sequence). The CDR3 spans 16 residues. CDR3: CASSLVLTTTNEKLFF. The CDR3 DNA is TGTGCCAGCAGCTTAGTTCTAACAACAACTAATGAAAAACTGTTTTTT.

This sequence joins TRBV20-1 and TRBJ2-7; 10 bases are shared with TRBD2. Germline V lookup: CDR1 DFQATT, CDR2 SNEGSKA (reference sequence). V lost 0 bases, J lost 7 bases, and 24 bases stayed unmatched. This CDR3 has 20 amino acids. CDR3: CSARDPARQREGLLLGEQYF. Here the CDR3 DNA reads TGCAGTGCTAGAGATCCAGCCCGCCAGCGGGAGGGCCTTCTTCTTGGGGAGCAGTACTTC.

The chain joins TRBV19 to TRBJ2-3; 13 bases are shared with TRBD2. The CDR3 sequence is 16 residues long. The V and J ends lost 4 bases and 4 bases, in that order; junction bases with no gene match: 5. The germline gives CDR1 LNHDA, CDR2 SQIVND (reference sequence). As DNA, the CDR3 is TGTGCCAGTAGTACCCCGGGACTAGCGGGGTCAGATACGCAGTATTTT. The encoded protein is CASSTPGLAGSDTQYF.

On this clonotype: In this CDR3 the conserved last residue, phenylalanine or tryptophan, is missing, so a read error is likely. This chain uses TRBV13 with TRBJ1-6; TRBD1 matches at 8 bases. The CDR3 is 14 residues long. The V gene end was trimmed by 0 bases and the J gene end by 14 bases; junction bases not matched to a gene: 6. CDR1 and CDR2 from the germline V gene are PRHDT and FYEKMQ (reference sequence). This chain's CDR3 is CASSLGDRGDSLHC. The CDR3 region has the DNA TGTGCCAGCAGCTTAGGAGACAGGGGCGATTCCCTCCACTGT.

This clonotype was seen at least ten times. This chain connects TRBV4-1 to TRBJ2-7, with 9 positions matching TRBD1. CDR1 is MGHRA, CDR2 YSYEKL, per germline. The CDR3 has 15 amino acids. The J segment lost 5 bases and the V segment lost 4 bases, leaving 9 bases of the junction unmatched. The CDR3 nucleotides are TGCGCCAGCAGCCTCTCCGGGACAGGGTTCCACGAGCAGTACTTC. It encodes CASSLSGTGFHEQYF.

This clonotype was seen more than once but under ten times. CDR3 sequence: CASSSPSGQGWYEQYF. In nucleotides, the CDR3 is TGTGCCAGCAGCTCGCCCTCGGGACAGGGTTGGTACGAGCAGTACTTC. This chain connects TRBV7-9 to TRBJ2-7, with 9 bases fitting TRBD1. This CDR3 contains 16 residues. Unmatched junction bases numbered 11, after V lost 4 bases and J lost 4 bases. Germline CDR1 is SEHNR and CDR2 is FQNEAQ (reference sequence).

This clonotype was seen many times. V gene TRBV6-2 or TRBV6-3 combines with J gene TRBJ2-7, with D tentatively TRBD2 (6 bases). V was pared by 4 bases and J by 3 bases, with 13 bases between. This CDR3 is built from 14 residues. The germline CDR1 and CDR2 sequences are MNHEY and SVGEGT. CDR3 sequence: CASSSDGGVYEQYF. CDR3 sequence (DNA): TGTGCCAGCAGTTCGGACGGCGGGGTCTACGAGCAGTACTTC.

The chain recombines TRBV3-1 with TRBJ2-4; TRBD2 is a possible D gene (6 bases). CDR3 length equals 17 residues. V was shortened by 1 base and J by 3 bases, with 16 bases between the two germline ends. CDR1 and CDR2 from the germline V gene are LGHDT and YNNKEL (reference sequence). CDR3 amino acids: CASSQGQSGGLKNIQYF. The CDR3 nucleotides are TGTGCCAGCAGCCAAGGTCAATCCGGGGGTCTCAAAAACATTCAGTACTTC.

Concerning this clonotype itself: The junction departs from germline at one end; a sequencing error may be responsible. The V and J genes are TRBV12-3 or TRBV12-4 and TRBJ2-6; D possibly corresponds to TRBD2 (5 bases). The CDR3 is 16 residues long. The CDR3 spells CVSSLSRGSGANVLTF. CDR3 nucleotide sequence: TGTGTCAGCAGTCTCTCACGGGGCTCTGGGGCCAACGTCCTGACTTTC.

This clonotype was counted between two and nine times. The chain links TRBV4-3 to TRBJ2-7; 9 positions match TRBD2. Germline V CDR1 and CDR2: LGHNA, YSLEER. CDR3 length equals 16 residues. J gave up 7 bases and V 0 bases, and 10 bases lay outside the gene matches. The CDR3: CASSQDSGRRSGEQYF. The CDR3 DNA is TGCGCCAGCAGCCAAGACAGCGGGAGGCGTTCGGGAGAGCAGTACTTC.

The chain combines TRBV4-3 with TRBJ2-7, with 9 positions matching TRBD1. Looked up from germline, CDR1 is LGHNA and CDR2 is YSLEER. This CDR3 is built from 15 residues. V was pared by 4 bases and J by 7 bases, with 11 bases of the junction left unmatched. For the CDR3, the DNA is TGCGCCAGCAGCCGCTATGGGACAGGGTCGGTGGAGCAGTACTTC. It specifies CASSRYGTGSVEQYF.

This clonotype was recorded at least ten times. The V call is TRBV6-5, the J call TRBJ2-2; D may match TRBD1 or TRBD2 (5 bases each). V lost 2 bases, J lost 4 bases, and 8 bases lay in between. Germline assignment: CDR1 MNHEY and CDR2 SVGAGI. The CDR3 length is 14 residues. The CDR3 DNA reads TGTGCCAGCAGTTACGACAGCGGCACCGGGGAGCTGTTTTTT. It yields the protein CASSYDSGTGELFF.

This clonotype came up a few times. The V call is TRBV30, the J call TRBJ2-1; 7 positions match TRBD1. The CDR3 spans 16 residues. Germline assignment: CDR1 GTSNPN and CDR2 SVGIG (reference sequence). Unmatched junction bases numbered 18, after V lost 3 bases and J lost 10 bases. The CDR3 reads CAWSKSEENRGYEQFF. DNA for the CDR3: TGTGCCTGGAGCAAAAGTGAAGAGAACAGGGGATACGAGCAGTTCTTC.

The chain uses TRBV5-5 and TRBJ2-5, with D tentatively TRBD1 (5 bases). V was clipped by 5 bases and J by 5 bases, with 25 bases between them. The germline CDR1 and CDR2 sequences are SGHKS and YYEKEE (reference sequence). CDR3 size: 17 residues. CDR3 amino acids: CASSYSSQGRMGETQYF. For the CDR3, the DNA is TGTGCCAGCAGTTATTCCTCCCAGGGAAGGATGGGGGAGACCCAGTACTTC.

The sample holds a few counts of this clonotype. This rearrangement joins TRBV7-2 to TRBJ2-1; weak D call: TRBD2 (6 bases). Germline V gives CDR1 SGHTA, CDR2 FQGNSA. V lost 5 bases and J lost 4, with 15 bases in between. The CDR3 sequence is 15 residues long. CDR3 nucleotide sequence: TGTGCCAGCAGCCTCCAGGACGGAGGGTACAATGAGCAGTTCTTC. Amino acid sequence: CASSLQDGGYNEQFF.

This chain joins TRBV6-2 or TRBV6-3 and TRBJ2-5; D is unresolved. V was shortened by 7 bases and J by 4 bases, with 13 bases between the two germline ends. CDR1 is MNHEY, CDR2 SVGEGT, per germline. The CDR3 totals 13 residues. The CDR3 spells CASTFQSPETQYF. Here the CDR3 DNA reads TGTGCCAGCACGTTTCAAAGTCCAGAGACCCAGTACTTC.